This is a list of T cell receptor beta chains from one sample in a study of CDR3 diversity in severe acne. TCRdb passed the PCR reads through MiXCR, listing each CDR3 protein once. The data show approximately 80,000 distinct CDR3 sequences, over 40% seen once. Source material: blood. The receptor set was obtained from a male donor in good health, without acne. Each CDR3 is given with its conserved first and last residue.

v_call | cdr3_aa
TRBV2 | CASSGGGDLYEQYF
TRBV7-2 | CASSLGSFYEQYF
TRBV11-2 | CASTPGGGGYNEQFF
TRBV11-3 | CASSSRTLAGSSYEQYF
TRBV20-1 | CSAPPGSGYGYTF
TRBV7-8 | CAAQTGNNYGYTF
TRBV25-1 | CASSFGDRTKEYGYTF
TRBV7-8 | CASRSGHPNTEAFF
TRBV19 | CASTLSTGFSGELFF
TRBV5-1 | CASSLPDKTAEAFF
TRBV7-9 | CASSFYGAESHEQYF
TRBV6-5 | CASSEGGAGAEGAFF
TRBV25-1 | CASSLGAGGDDSPLHF
TRBV24-1 | CATSDRRGNQPQHF
TRBV20-1 | CSASSPRTPEETQYF
TRBV19 | CATRAGETQYF
TRBV24-1 | CATSELGPDTGELFF
TRBV7-9 | CVSSLGAPLHF
TRBV9 | CASSAEPWGPQHF
TRBV10-3 | CASSYISGANVLTF
TRBV5-1 | CASSLVPGTPNEQYF
TRBV25-1 | CASSSYPNYGYTF
TRBV7-2 | CASSLSGGYTF
TRBV20-1 | CSARPGTGGADTQYF
TRBV5-4 | CASSLEGDRGLQETQYF
TRBV5-1 | CASSPGLAVGQPQYF
TRBV7-9 | CASSLAGHEKLFF
TRBV5-1 | CASRPEPGARSEKLFF
TRBV9 | CASSEATVSGNTIYF
TRBV7-6 | CASKAQGIQETQYF
TRBV5-1 | CASSWRLASYEQYF
TRBV20-1 | CSARALAGVETQYF
TRBV6-5 | CASVGQLTYNEQFF
TRBV29-1 | CSVVLAEGRDTQYF
TRBV6-1 | CASSVEQGAENSPLHF
TRBV28 | CASSSGQITDTQYF
TRBV10-3 | CAIQCNRTSGRSVGETQYF
TRBV11-2 | CASSLGGLAGGYEQYF
TRBV30 | CAWSRDRGSQPQHF
TRBV29-1 | CSATSGLANTGELFF
TRBV24-1 | CATSDPTIKEQFF
TRBV6-4 | CASSDSGGGSTDTQYF
TRBV7-3 | CASSPTPLSGRGYGYTF
TRBV7-3 | CASSTGTSESTDTQYF
TRBV6-5 | CASSTQAYGYTF
TRBV7-2 | CASSLVLAASSYNEQFF
TRBV19 | CASSIARENTEAFF
TRBV25-1 | CASTNPGLAGAYNEQFF